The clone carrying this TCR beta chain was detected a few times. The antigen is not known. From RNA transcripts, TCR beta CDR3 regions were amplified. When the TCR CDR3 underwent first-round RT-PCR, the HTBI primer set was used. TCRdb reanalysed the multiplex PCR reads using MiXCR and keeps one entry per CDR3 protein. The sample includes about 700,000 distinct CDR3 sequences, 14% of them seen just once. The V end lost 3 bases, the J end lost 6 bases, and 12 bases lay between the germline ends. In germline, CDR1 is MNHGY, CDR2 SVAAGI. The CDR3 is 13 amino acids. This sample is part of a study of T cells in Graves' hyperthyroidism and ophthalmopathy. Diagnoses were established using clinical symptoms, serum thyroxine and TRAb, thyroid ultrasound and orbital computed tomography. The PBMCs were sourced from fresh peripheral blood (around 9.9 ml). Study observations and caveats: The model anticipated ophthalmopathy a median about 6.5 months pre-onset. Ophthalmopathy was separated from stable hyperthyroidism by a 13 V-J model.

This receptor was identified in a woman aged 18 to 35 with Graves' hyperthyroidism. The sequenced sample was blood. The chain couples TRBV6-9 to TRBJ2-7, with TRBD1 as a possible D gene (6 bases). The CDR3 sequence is CASSYEGDIEQYF. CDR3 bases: TGTGCCAGCAGTTACGAAGGGGACATCGAGCAGTACTTC.